One sample yielded the 10 T cell receptor beta chains listed below, sequenced in a study of cytomegalovirus exposure and HLA in healthy donors. Amplification used 60 Vbeta primers and 13 Jbeta primers. This table comes from immunoSEQ multiplex PCR, and its TCRdb copy is limited to in-frame clones, with some not included. In the table there are 240,000 or so clones, roughly 82% of which are singletons. Source material: PBMCs. The receptors stem from a woman aged 40 to 50 in good health and CMV-seropositive.

The rearrangement uses TRBV5-1 and TRBJ1-5; D is unresolved. The CDR3 covers 18 residues. V was trimmed by 6 bases and J by 4 bases, leaving 26 bases between them. Germline V gene data show CDR1 as SGHRS and CDR2 as YFSETQ. CDR3 sequence: CASTKSKVTRRPNQPQHF. As DNA, the CDR3 is TGCGCCAGCACCAAATCAAAGGTAACGAGGAGGCCGAATCAGCCCCAGCATTTT. Full variable domain (missing parts from reference TRBV5-1 and TRBJ1-5): KAGVTQTPRYLIKTRGQQVTLSCSPISGHRSVSWYQQTPGQGLQFLFEYFSETQRNKGNFPGRFSGRQFSNSRSEMNVSTLELGDSALYLCASTKSKVTRRPNQPQHFGDGTRLSIL.

The chain uses TRBV5-8 and TRBJ1-1, with 8 nucleotides matching TRBD1. V dropped 3 bases and J dropped 0; count of bases not matched to a gene: 1. Germline CDR1 reads SGHTS; CDR2 reads YDEGEE. This CDR3 spans 14 amino acids. The CDR3 region is CASSSGQVNTEAFF. DNA of the CDR3: TGTGCCAGCAGCTCGGGACAGGTGAACACTGAAGCTTTCTTT. The variable domain in full, with the rest retrieved from reference TRBV5-8 and TRBJ1-1, is EAGVTQSPTHLIKTRGQQATLRCSPISGHTSVYWYQQALGLGLQFLLWYDEGEERNRGNFPPRFSGRQFPNYSSELNVNALELEDSALYLCASSSGQVNTEAFFGQGTRLTVV.

V usage is TRBV7-6 and J usage is TRBJ2-7; 9 bases match TRBD2. Trimming at V came to 5 bases and at J to 3 bases, leaving 5 bases not matched to a gene. Per germline, CDR1 SGHVS and CDR2 FNYEAQ. The CDR3 has 14 residues. CDR3 loop: CASSVSGGVYEQYF. The CDR3 nucleotides read TGTGCCAGCAGCGTTAGCGGGGGAGTCTACGAGCAGTACTTC. Together with reference TRBV7-6 and TRBJ2-7, the CDR3 gives the full variable domain: GAGVSQSPRYKVTKRGQDVALRCDPISGHVSLYWYRQALGQGPEFLTYFNYEAQQDKSGLPNDRFSAERPEGSISTLTIQRTEQRDSAMYRCASSVSGGVYEQYFGPGTRLTVT.

The V call is TRBV7-9, the J call TRBJ1-1; no definite D call. Germline CDR1 SEHNR, CDR2 FQNEAQ (reference sequence). The V gene lost 1 base and the J gene lost 2 bases, with 8 bases spanning the gap. The CDR3 sequence is 14 residues long. The CDR3: CASSLDGINTEAFF. CDR3 sequence (DNA): TGTGCCAGCAGCTTAGACGGGATAAACACTGAAGCTTTCTTT. Together with reference TRBV7-9 and TRBJ1-1, the CDR3 gives the full variable domain: DTGVSQNPRHKITKRGQNVTFRCDPISEHNRLYWYRQTLGQGPEFLTYFQNEAQLEKSRLLSDRFSAERPKGSFSTLEIQRTEQGDSAMYLCASSLDGINTEAFFGQGTRLTVV.

The chain employs TRBV19 and TRBJ1-5; tentatively, D is TRBD1 (5 bases). V was pared by 7 bases and J by 3 bases, with 13 bases between. The CDR3 runs to 14 residues. Germline assignment: CDR1 LNHDA and CDR2 SQIVND (reference sequence). As DNA, the CDR3 is TGTGCCAGTATGCGGGGGGAACTCAATCAGCCCCAGCATTTT. This gives the protein CASMRGELNQPQHF.

The CDR3 coding sequence is TGTGCCAGCAGCTTAGGTACAGGGGATGCAACTAATGAAAAACTGTTTTTT. Amino acid sequence: CASSLGTGDATNEKLFF. The gene calls are TRBV7-6 and TRBJ1-4, with 7 bases that match TRBD1. V was clipped by 1 base and J by 0 bases; unmatched bases: 5. The CDR3 extends over 17 amino acids. Germline V gives CDR1 SGHVS, CDR2 FNYEAQ.

The chain recombines TRBV30 with TRBJ2-3; 9 nucleotides match TRBD2. The CDR3 runs 15 residues. Germline assignment: CDR1 GTSNPN and CDR2 SVGIG (reference sequence). V shed 2 bases, J shed 6 bases, and the junction held 9 bases outside the gene matches. Written as DNA, the CDR3 is TGTGCCTGGAGTCTCGAAGGACTAGCGCCGGATACGCAGTATTTT. The encoded protein is CAWSLEGLAPDTQYF.

This chain connects TRBV10-3 to TRBJ2-3; 7 positions match TRBD2. V shed 9 bases and J 4 bases; nucleotides not matched to a gene: 1. This CDR3 comprises 11 residues. Per the germline V gene, CDR1 is ENHRY and CDR2 is SYGVKD. Here the CDR3 reads CAIGGADTQYF. In DNA form, the CDR3 reads TGTGCCATTGGGGGGGCAGATACGCAGTATTTT.

The chain combines TRBV9 with TRBJ2-2, with D possibly TRBD1 on 5 matching bases. Per germline, CDR1 SGDLS and CDR2 YYNGEE. CDR3 size: 14 residues. V was trimmed by 1 base and J by 5 bases, leaving 9 bases between them. As DNA, the CDR3 is TGTGCCAGCAGCGTACAGGGTTGGACCGGGGAGCTGTTTTTT. Translated: CASSVQGWTGELFF.

This clone occurred a few times. The chain joins TRBV7-2 to TRBJ1-5, with TRBD1 matching 8 bases. Germline V lookup: CDR1 SGHTA, CDR2 FQGNSA. There are 17 residues in the CDR3. Trimming took 1 base from V and 3 from J; bases not matched to a gene: 8. This CDR3 is CASSLVGQGYPNQPQHF. The CDR3 region has the DNA TGTGCCAGCAGCTTAGTAGGACAGGGCTACCCCAATCAGCCCCAGCATTTT.